Described below is a single TCR beta chain sequence and its context. The antigen is unknown. The data derive from a study of cytomegalovirus exposure and HLA in healthy donors. Overall study results and limits: In a later analysis, several top co-occurrence clusters appeared linked to parvovirus B19, influenza, CMV and Epstein-Barr virus. Several V segments, TRBV6-2 and TRBV6-3 among them, could not be told apart and were dropped. A prior analysis recorded that most TCR beta V segments were productive about 87% or about 30% of the time.

PCR involved 60 Vbeta and 13 Jbeta primers. Profiling relied on immunoSEQ multiplex PCR, and the TCRdb table lists in-frame clones only, not all of them. Of some 150,000 clones listed, around 72% were seen once; the top ten hold over 2%. Per the germline V gene, CDR1 is PRHDT and CDR2 is FYEKMQ (reference sequence). V was trimmed by 0 bases and J by 2 bases, leaving 12 bases between them. The CDR3 is 16 amino acids. Sequences were obtained from PBMCs. This receptor was obtained from a man aged 40-55 years in good health and CMV-seronegative. The rearrangement links TRBV13 to TRBJ2-3, with unresolved D. This CDR3 is CASSLGRDRSTDTQYF. The CDR3 nucleotides are TGTGCCAGCAGCTTAGGCCGTGATAGATCCACAGATACGCAGTATTTT.